This T cell receptor beta chain originates from a study of cytomegalovirus exposure and HLA in healthy donors. This PCR relied on a set of 60 Vbeta primers and 13 Jbeta primers. Profiled with immunoSEQ multiplex PCR; TCRdb holds only in-frame clones, not every one. The sample has under 200,000 clones, 75% to 90% seen once. Study outcomes and limitations: Relative to equally common others, HLA-associated TCR beta chains showed greater clonal expansion in a later analysis.

CDR1 and CDR2 from the germline V gene are MGHRA and YSYEKL. The CDR3 is 15 residues long. V lost 4 bases, J lost 5 bases, and 18 bases lay in between. Concerning this clone: What it recognizes is unknown.

The sequence derives from a male donor in good health and CMV-seronegative. The J gene is TRBJ2-7, the V gene TRBV4-1, with D perhaps matching TRBD2 (5 bases). The specimen sequenced was PBMCs. The CDR3 here is CASSPSSGLTHEQYF. CDR3 nucleotide sequence: TGCGCCAGCAGCCCGTCAAGCGGACTTACCCACGAGCAGTACTTC.